This is a list of T cell receptor beta chains from one sample in a study of OX40 agonist ivuxolimab in advanced cancers. Produced via immunoSEQ multiplex PCR; TCRdb's table is partial and in-frame only. The sample records tens of thousands of clones, just under 90% being singletons. Sequences were derived from CD4+ or CD8+ T cells sorted from blood, sampled in a trial of the OX40 agonist ivuxolimab. The receptors were gathered from an adult with an advanced solid tumor such as melanoma, head and neck, liver or kidney cancer. CDR3s leave out the opening cysteine and the closing phenylalanine or tryptophan. Some rows have no size entry. The others give once, few or many, or a class for an expanded clone.

TRBV10-3	TRBJ2-1	-	AISVLGTGGGEQF
TRBV10-3	TRBJ2-1	-	AIGGLLNNEQF
TRBV9	TRBJ1-4	-	ASSVSGTTNEKLF
TRBV5-1	-	-	ASSLEFRDRVYEQY
TRBV15	TRBJ2-7	-	ATSNYDRGLNEQY
TRBV7-9	TRBJ2-1	-	ASSPSGSPNEQF
TRBV5-1	TRBJ1-1	-	ASSVRGPEAF
TRBV27	TRBJ1-5	-	ASSSPGTDKNNQPQH
TRBV28	TRBJ2-7	-	ASSLGTGFYEQY
TRBV27	TRBJ1-1	once	ASSLSQGLGRAF
TRBV18	TRBJ1-1	-	ASSQTGSEAF
TRBV29-1	TRBJ2-1	-	SVSGGQGYNEQF
TRBV4-2	TRBJ2-7	-	ASSQGTSGRDIMYEQY
TRBV15	TRBJ2-7	once	ATSREDRSYEQY
TRBV11-2	TRBJ1-3	-	ASSPAAGSSGNTIY
TRBV4-1	TRBJ2-2	-	ASSRGLAATGELF
TRBV6-6	-	-	GTYSGSYEQY
TRBV7-6	TRBJ2-2	once	ASSAKDRNTGELF
TRBV5-1	TRBJ2-5	-	ASSLALEETQY
TRBV7-9	TRBJ2-7	-	ASSLDPSGRTYEQY
TRBV7-2	TRBJ1-5	once	ASSLAGRNNQPQH
TRBV4-1	TRBJ2-7	-	ASSQGPGTGGSYEQY